At least ten counts were recorded for the clone carrying this TCR beta chain. This record comes from a study of breast tumors, draining lymph nodes, adjacent tissues. The CDR3 contains 15 residues. The V and J ends lost 2 bases and 4 bases, in that order; junction bases with no gene match: 6. Germline CDR1 is SNHLY and CDR2 is FYNNEI. Samples came from axillary lymph nodes draining the breast cancer. TCRdb redid the calling of the multiplex PCR reads with MiXCR, one entry per CDR3 protein. The data hold under 300,000 distinct CDR3 sequences, with 30% to 35% observed a single time. This TCR came from a female donor with breast cancer. Some clones in this sample may be carry-over from other donors' samples. The chain has TRBV2 and TRBJ2-5; 8 bases are a match to TRBD1. Sequencing was carried out using axillary lymph node tissue. The CDR3 DNA sequence: TGTGCCAGCAGTGAACGGACAGGGTGGGGAGAGACCCAGTACTTC. Residues: CASSERTGWGETQYF.